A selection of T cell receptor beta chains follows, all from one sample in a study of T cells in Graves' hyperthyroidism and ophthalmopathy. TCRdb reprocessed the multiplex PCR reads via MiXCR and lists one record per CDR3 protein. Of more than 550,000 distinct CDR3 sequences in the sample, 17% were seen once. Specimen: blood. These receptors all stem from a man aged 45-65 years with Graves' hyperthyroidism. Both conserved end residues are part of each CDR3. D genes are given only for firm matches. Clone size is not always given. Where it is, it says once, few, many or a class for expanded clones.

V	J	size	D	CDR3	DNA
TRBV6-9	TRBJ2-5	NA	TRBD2	CASSLDTSGRGETQYF	TGTGCCAGCAGCTTAGATACTAGCGGGAGGGGAGAGACCCAGTACTTC
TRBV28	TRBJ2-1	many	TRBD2	CASSSPGLKYNEQFF	TGTGCCAGCAGTTCACCGGGACTAAAGTACAATGAGCAGTTCTTC
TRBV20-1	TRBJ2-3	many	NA	CSAADSRASDTQYF	TGCAGTGCTGCGGACAGCAGGGCGTCAGATACGCAGTATTTT
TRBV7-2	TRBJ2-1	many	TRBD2	CASSLGSAGGSNEQFF	TGTGCCAGCAGCTTAGGGTCCGCGGGAGGTTCAAATGAGCAGTTCTTC
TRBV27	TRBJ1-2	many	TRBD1	CASSSKSDRVYGYTF	TGTGCCAGCAGTTCGAAATCGGACAGGGTCTATGGCTACACCTTC
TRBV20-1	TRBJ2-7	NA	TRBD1	CSAGDVKQGINEQYF	TGCAGTGCGGGGGACGTAAAACAGGGGATTAACGAGCAGTACTTC
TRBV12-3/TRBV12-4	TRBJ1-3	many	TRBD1	CASSPRTGGVTIYF	TGTGCCAGCAGTCCTCGGACAGGGGGCGTAACCATATATTTT
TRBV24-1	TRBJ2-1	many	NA	CATSDSWGRSSYNEQFF	TGTGCCACCAGTGATTCATGGGGACGAAGCTCCTACAATGAGCAGTTCTTC
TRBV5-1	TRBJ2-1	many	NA	CASRTSGPDNEQFF	TGCGCCAGCAGGACGAGTGGACCGGACAATGAGCAGTTCTTC
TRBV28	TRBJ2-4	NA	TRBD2	CASSSGTRENIQYF	TGTGCCAGCAGTTCCGGGACTAGAGAAAACATTCAGTACTTC
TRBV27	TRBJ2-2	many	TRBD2	CASSFDLAVLDGELFF	TGTGCCAGCAGTTTTGACCTAGCGGTTCTGGACGGGGAGCTGTTTTTT
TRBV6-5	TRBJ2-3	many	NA	CASSYDRSTDTQYF	TGTGCCAGCAGTTACGACAGAAGCACAGATACGCAGTATTTT
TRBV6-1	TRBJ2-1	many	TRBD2	CASRLMGTSANPGSYNEQFF	TGTGCCAGCAGACTTATGGGGACTAGCGCTAACCCGGGCTCCTACAATGAGCAGTTCTTC
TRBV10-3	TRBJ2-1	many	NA	CAISERGGPRQDEQFF	TGTGCCATCAGTGAGCGGGGCGGCCCCCGCCAGGATGAGCAGTTCTTC
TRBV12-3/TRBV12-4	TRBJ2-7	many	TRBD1	CASSLVRGQYEQYF	TGTGCCAGCAGTTTAGTCAGGGGGCAATACGAGCAGTACTTC
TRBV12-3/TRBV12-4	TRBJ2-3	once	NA	CASSPTGSQADTQYF	TGTGCCAGCAGCCCAACAGGTTCACAGGCAGATACGCAGTATTTT
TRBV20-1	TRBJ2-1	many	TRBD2	CSARGTSVLNNEQFF	TGCAGTGCTAGAGGGACTAGCGTATTGAACAATGAGCAGTTCTTC
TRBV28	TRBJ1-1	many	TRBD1	CASSSPGGASTEAFF	TGTGCCAGCAGTTCGCCAGGGGGCGCAAGCACTGAAGCTTTCTTT
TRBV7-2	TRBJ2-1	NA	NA	CASSSPDEQFF	TGTGCCAGCAGTTCCCCCGATGAGCAGTTCTTC
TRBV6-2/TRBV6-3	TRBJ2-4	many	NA	CASSPTSSGPGNIQYF	TGTGCCAGCAGTCCCACGTCGAGCGGCCCTGGGAACATTCAGTACTTC
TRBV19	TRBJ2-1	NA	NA	CASSIRTEYNEQFF	TGTGCCAGTAGTATTAGAACTGAATACAATGAGCAGTTCTTC
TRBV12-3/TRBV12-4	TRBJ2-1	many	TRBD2	CASSTSGRDNEQFF	TGTGCCAGCAGTACTAGCGGGAGAGACAATGAGCAGTTCTTC
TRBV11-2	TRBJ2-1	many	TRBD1	CASSLVGQGSEQFF	TGTGCCAGCAGCTTAGTTGGACAGGGCAGTGAGCAGTTCTTC
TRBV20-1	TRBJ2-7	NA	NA	CSARVGNPDEQYF	TGCAGTGCTAGAGTCGGGAATCCAGACGAGCAGTACTTC
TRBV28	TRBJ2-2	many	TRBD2	CASSFHGEGTGELFF	TGTGCCAGCAGTTTCCACGGGGAGGGTACCGGGGAGCTGTTTTTT
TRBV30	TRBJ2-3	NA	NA	CAWTSGTDTQYF	TGTGCCTGGACTAGCGGCACAGATACGCAGTATTTT
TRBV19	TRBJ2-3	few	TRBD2	CASSIDELAGPTDTQYF	TGTGCCAGTAGTATAGACGAACTAGCGGGACCCACAGATACGCAGTATTTT
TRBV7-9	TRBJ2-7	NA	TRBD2	CAGCQAGVREAVAYEQYF	TGTGCCGGCTGCCAAGCGGGGGTGCGGGAGGCAGTGGCCTACGAGCAGTACTTC
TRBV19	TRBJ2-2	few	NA	CASSIWLANTGELFF	TGTGCCAGTAGTATATGGCTAGCGAACACCGGGGAGCTGTTTTTT
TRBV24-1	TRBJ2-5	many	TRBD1	CATSDRTGGRETQYF	TGTGCCACCAGTGATCGGACAGGGGGGCGTGAGACCCAGTACTTC
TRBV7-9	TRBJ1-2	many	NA	CASSFLTDRNYGYTF	TGTGCCAGCAGCTTTCTCACCGACAGGAACTATGGCTACACCTTC